The sample holds one count of the clone carrying this T cell receptor (beta chain). The sample belongs to a study of blood T cell repertoires in COVID-19. In the authors' methods: By means of reference gene primer amplification, nucleated cell counts were estimated. Method: immunoSEQ multiplex PCR; TCRdb's copy keeps in-frame clones and lacks some. That table gives V, J and clone size, and the DNA gave D and trimming. This table has around 290,000 clones, 85% to 90% appearing once. Participants spanned ages about 18 to 100 years and resided in fewer than 30 US areas. V trimming: 0 bases; J trimming: 1 base; junction bases outside the gene matches: 10. Germline-derived CDR1 and CDR2 are SEHNR and FQNEAQ (reference sequence). The CDR3 runs 18 residues.

The sequenced sample was PBMCs or T cells enriched from blood (not recorded which). The receptor was isolated from a woman aged 55 to 70 in a cohort exposed to, infected with or recovered from COVID-19 (not recorded which). The J gene is TRBJ2-3, the V gene TRBV7-9, with 7 bases fitting TRBD1. The CDR3 bases are TGTGCCAGCAGCTTAGCGATAGGGAGACAGGGACGCACAGATACGCAGTATTTT. Protein: CASSLAIGRQGRTDTQYF.